This TCR beta chain derives from a study of blood T cell repertoires in COVID-19 (dated by TCRdb to the early 2020s). At the level of the whole study: Collaborator samples came from the United States, Italy and Spain and covered acute and convalescent phases of COVID-19. The prospective study material was composed of cDNA or gDNA derived from T cells, B-cell-depleted T cells, or PBMCs. The dataset comprised deeply sampled blood TCRbeta repertoires from subjects exposed to, actively infected with, or recovered from COVID-19. The repertoires were released in a freely available public database meant as a resource for research on the immune response to SARS-CoV-2. The samples were drawn from the first 160 participants of the ongoing ImmuneRACE study and from over a thousand subjects provided by 6 global collaborators. Nearly every sample came with metadata listing a de-identified subject ID, COVID-19 status, age in years and sex. Where HLA class I and class II types were available, the types were taken from metadata supplied by the sample provider, not from assay-based typing. Points the paper makes about the study in general: The quantity of clinical and demographic metadata differed by source and by participant and was supplied without curation.

TCRbeta CDR3 regions were amplified from genomic DNA by means of the immunoSEQ Assay, a bias-controlled multiplex PCR. From the authors' description of their analysis: The number of nucleated cells in each sample was estimated from the amplification of reference gene primers within the assay. Sequence reads were collapsed and filtered to measure the absolute abundance of every unique TCRbeta CDR3 rearrangement. For each sample, productive Simpson clonality was calculated by taking the square root of Simpson's diversity index across productive rearrangements. The clones in this table, taken by TCRdb from immuneACCESS, are in-frame only. Not every clone is retained; where verified, under half of the shortfall comes from an unresolved V gene, and the cause of the rest is unknown. That table furnishes V, J and clone size, whereas the DNA furnished D and trimming. This sample holds roughly 68,000 clones; about 87% were observed only once. Around 6.7% of the sample goes to the ten largest clones.

Remarks on this clone: The target of this receptor is not known. Per-base qualities were not stored, and no clone one base away is much larger.

The V and J ends are trimmed by 11 bases and 5 bases, leaving 16 bases between them. From the cysteine up to the phenylalanine, the CDR3 has a length of 12 residues. Of the read, only the CDR3 DNA is kept; its 36 bases are in frame from base 1. CDR1 is given as SEHNR and CDR2 as FQNEAQ, both from the germline V gene (reference sequence). Collaborating institutions collected whole blood in K2EDTA tubes following their own protocols. For TCRbeta analysis, collaborators shipped samples in one of three forms: frozen whole blood, isolated PBMCs, or DNA extracted from either of those sample types. The source of this sequence is a woman at least 80 years old with active COVID-19. The sequence links TRBV7-9 to TRBJ2-7; no D gene is confidently identified. Input material: peripheral blood. The DNA sequence is TGTGCCCTAGAACCCCTCCGGGACGAGCAGTACTTC. Translated, it reads CALEPLRDEQYF. The CDR3, completed at both ends by the reference TRBV7-9 and TRBJ2-7 genes, gives the full variable domain DTGVSQNPRHKITKRGQNVTFRCDPISEHNRLYWYRQTLGQGPEFLTYFQNEAQLEKSRLLSDRFSAERPKGSFSTLEIQRTEQGDSAMYLCALEPLRDEQYFGPGTRLTVT.